These 7 T cell receptor beta chains were sequenced from one sample in a study of beta chain features in type 1 diabetes. Reverse transcribing all isolated RNA meant expressed TCRB transcripts were sequenced. The table came from immunoSEQ multiplex PCR; TCRdb's copy has only in-frame clones and leaves some out. This repertoire shows hundreds of thousands of clones, 15% found once; its top ten account for about 0.086%. The sequencing input was naive CD4+ T cells from blood. The receptors here all came from a man aged 18 to 30 in good health.

The CDR3: CASGTGQAEAFF. The DNA of the CDR3 is TGTGCCAGCGGGACAGGCCAGGCTGAAGCTTTCTTT. This chain links TRBV9 with TRBJ1-1; the match to TRBD1 covers 8 bases. The CDR3 has 12 residues. After removal of 7 bases from V and 6 bases from J, the junction contained 5 bases not matched to a gene. Per the germline V gene, CDR1 is SGDLS and CDR2 is YYNGEE. Variable domain in full (rest from reference TRBV9 and TRBJ1-1): DSGVTQTPKHLITATGQRVTLRCSPRSGDLSVYWYQQSLDQGLQFLIQYYNGEERAKGNILERFSAQQFPDLHSELNLSSLELGDSALYFCASGTGQAEAFFGQGTRLTVV.

The chain combines TRBV9 with TRBJ2-1; 16 bases fit TRBD2. CDR1 is SGDLS, CDR2 YYNGEE, per germline. The CDR3 spans 16 residues. Losses at the gene ends were 4 bases for V and 9 bases for J; bases not matched to a gene: 7. Written as DNA, the CDR3 is TGTGCCAGCAGCCCACCGGGACTAGCGGGAGGGGCTGAGCAGTTCTTC. This gives the protein CASSPPGLAGGAEQFF.

This clone appeared a few times. The chain employs TRBV4-2 and TRBJ2-7, with TRBD2 matching 11 bases. V was pared by 3 bases and J by 2 bases, with 6 bases of the junction left unmatched. Germline CDR1 is LGHNA and CDR2 is YNFKEQ. CDR3 length: 16 amino acids. CDR3 sequence: CASSQPGLAAAYEQYF. CDR3 bases: TGTGCCAGCAGCCAGCCGGGACTAGCGGCGGCCTACGAGCAGTACTTC.

This clone has just a few counts. V usage is TRBV4-1 and J usage is TRBJ2-1; 9 nucleotides agree with TRBD2. CDR3 length equals 15 residues. Germline trimming cut 4 bases from V and 5 bases from J; bases unmatched to any gene: 6. The germline CDR1 and CDR2 sequences are MGHRA and YSYEKL. This CDR3 is CASSPGLARNNEQFF. The CDR3, as DNA: TGCGCCAGCAGCCCCGGACTAGCGAGGAACAATGAGCAGTTCTTC.

This chain joins TRBV30 and TRBJ1-5; D unclear. Looked up from germline, CDR1 is GTSNPN and CDR2 is SVGIG (reference sequence). V lost 0 bases and J 11 bases, leaving 11 bases between the germline ends. The CDR3 contains 12 residues. CDR3 DNA: TGTGCCTGGAGTGTATTTGGCGAGGCCCAGCATTTT. Protein: CAWSVFGEAQHF.

Only a few counts were recorded for this clone. V gene TRBV9 combines with J gene TRBJ1-1, with D perhaps TRBD1 (5 bases). The CDR3 has 13 residues. CDR1 is SGDLS and CDR2 is YYNGEE in the germline V gene. Deletions cut 4 bases from V and 0 bases from J, with 7 bases between. The CDR3 sequence is CASSPDMNTEAFF. In DNA form, the CDR3 reads TGTGCCAGCAGCCCGGACATGAACACTGAAGCTTTCTTT. Together with reference TRBV9 and TRBJ1-1, the CDR3 gives the full variable domain: DSGVTQTPKHLITATGQRVTLRCSPRSGDLSVYWYQQSLDQGLQFLIQYYNGEERAKGNILERFSAQQFPDLHSELNLSSLELGDSALYFCASSPDMNTEAFFGQGTRLTVV.

This clone was found a few times. The V and J genes are TRBV6-5 and TRBJ2-3, with TRBD2 matching over 10 bases. Trimming at V came to 7 bases and at J to 1 base, leaving 5 bases not matched to a gene. The germline gives CDR1 MNHEY, CDR2 SVGAGI. This CDR3 contains 15 residues. The CDR3, as DNA: TGTGCCAGCAAGCTAGCGGGGGCCCGCACAGATACGCAGTATTTT. Protein: CASKLAGARTDTQYF.